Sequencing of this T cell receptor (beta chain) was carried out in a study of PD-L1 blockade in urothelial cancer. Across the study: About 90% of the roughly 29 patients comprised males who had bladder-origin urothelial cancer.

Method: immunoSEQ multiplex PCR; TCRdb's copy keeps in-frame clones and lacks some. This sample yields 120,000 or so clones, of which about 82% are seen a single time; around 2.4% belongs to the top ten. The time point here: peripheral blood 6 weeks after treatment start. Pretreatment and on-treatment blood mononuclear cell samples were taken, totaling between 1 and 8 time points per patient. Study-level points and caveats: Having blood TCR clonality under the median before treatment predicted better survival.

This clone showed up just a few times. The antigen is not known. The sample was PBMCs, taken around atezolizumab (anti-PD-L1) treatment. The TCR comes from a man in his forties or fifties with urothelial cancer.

The chain's CDR3 is CASSAQGGPNEKLFF. CDR3 DNA sequence: TGTGCCAGCAGCGCTCAGGGAGGGCCTAATGAAAAACTGTTTTTT. V is TRBV2 and J is TRBJ1-4, with D possibly TRBD1 on 5 matching bases. The CDR3 has 15 amino acids. Germline V gene sequence: CDR1 SNHLY, CDR2 FYNNEI. V lost 6 bases to trimming and J lost 3 bases, with 14 bases between them. Full variable domain (rest looked up from reference TRBV2 and TRBJ1-4): EPEVTQTPSHQVTQMGQEVILRCVPISNHLYFYWYRQILGQKVEFLVSFYNNEISEKSEIFDDQFSVERPDGSNFTLKIRSTKLEDSAMYFCASSAQGGPNEKLFFGSGTQLSVL.